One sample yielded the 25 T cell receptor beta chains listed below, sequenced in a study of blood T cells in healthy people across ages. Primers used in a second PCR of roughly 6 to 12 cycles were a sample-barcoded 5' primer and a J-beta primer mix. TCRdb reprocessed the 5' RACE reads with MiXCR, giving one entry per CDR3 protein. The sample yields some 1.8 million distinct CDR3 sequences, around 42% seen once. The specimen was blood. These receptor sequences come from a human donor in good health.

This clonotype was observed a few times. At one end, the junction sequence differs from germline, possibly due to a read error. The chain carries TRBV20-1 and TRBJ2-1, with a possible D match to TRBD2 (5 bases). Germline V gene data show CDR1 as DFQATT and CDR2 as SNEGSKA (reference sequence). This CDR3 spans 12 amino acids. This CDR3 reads CGAGRTIHYQFF. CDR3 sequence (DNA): TGCGGTGCTGGGAGAACGATCCACTATCAGTTCTTC.

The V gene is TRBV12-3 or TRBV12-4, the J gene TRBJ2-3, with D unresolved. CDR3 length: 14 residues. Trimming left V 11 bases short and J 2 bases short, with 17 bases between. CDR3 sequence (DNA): TGTGCCTCCTCGCAGTACTCTGACACAGATACGCAGTATTTT. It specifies CASSQYSDTDTQYF.

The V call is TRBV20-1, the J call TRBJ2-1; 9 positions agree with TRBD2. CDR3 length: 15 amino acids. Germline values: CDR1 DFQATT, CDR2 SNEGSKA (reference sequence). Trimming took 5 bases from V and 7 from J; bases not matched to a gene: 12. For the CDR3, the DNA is TGCAGTGCTCCACACGGGCTAGCGGGGAGGAATGAGCAGTTCTTC. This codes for CSAPHGLAGRNEQFF.

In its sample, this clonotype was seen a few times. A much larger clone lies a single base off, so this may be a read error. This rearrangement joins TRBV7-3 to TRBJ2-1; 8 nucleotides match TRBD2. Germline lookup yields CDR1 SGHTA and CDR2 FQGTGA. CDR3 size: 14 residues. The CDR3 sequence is CASSASGSYNGQFF. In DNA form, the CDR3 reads TGTGCCAGCAGCGCTAGCGGGTCCTACAATGGGCAGTTCTTC.

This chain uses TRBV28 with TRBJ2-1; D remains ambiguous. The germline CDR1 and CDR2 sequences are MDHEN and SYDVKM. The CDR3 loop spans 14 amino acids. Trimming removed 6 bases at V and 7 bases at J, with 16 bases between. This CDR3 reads CASSLGRVRNEQFF. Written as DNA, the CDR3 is TGTGCCAGCAGCCTTGGACGGGTCAGGAATGAGCAGTTCTTC.

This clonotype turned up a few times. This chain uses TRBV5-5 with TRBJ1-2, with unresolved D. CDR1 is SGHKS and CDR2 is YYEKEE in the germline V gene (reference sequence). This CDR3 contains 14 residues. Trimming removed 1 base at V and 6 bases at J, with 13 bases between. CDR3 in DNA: TGTGCCAGCAGCTTGTCGGTAGGGTCCGATGGCTACACCTTC. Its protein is CASSLSVGSDGYTF.

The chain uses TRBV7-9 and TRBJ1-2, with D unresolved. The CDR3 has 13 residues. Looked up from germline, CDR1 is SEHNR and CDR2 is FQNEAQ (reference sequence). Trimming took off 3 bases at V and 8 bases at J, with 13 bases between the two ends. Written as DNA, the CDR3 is TGTGCCAGCAGCTTTGCCCGGTTGGAAGGCTACACCTTC. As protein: CASSFARLEGYTF.

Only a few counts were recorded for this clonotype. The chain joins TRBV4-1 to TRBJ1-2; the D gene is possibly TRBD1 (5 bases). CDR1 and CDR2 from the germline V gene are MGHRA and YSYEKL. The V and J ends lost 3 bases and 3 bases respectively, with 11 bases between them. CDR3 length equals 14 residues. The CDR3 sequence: CASSQQEGDYGYTF. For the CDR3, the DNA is TGCGCCAGCAGCCAGCAAGAAGGGGACTATGGCTACACCTTC.

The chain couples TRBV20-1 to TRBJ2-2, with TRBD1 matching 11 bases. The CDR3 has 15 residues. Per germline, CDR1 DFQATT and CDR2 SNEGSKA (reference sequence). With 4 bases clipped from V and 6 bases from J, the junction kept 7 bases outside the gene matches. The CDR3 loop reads CSANPGQGDSGELFF. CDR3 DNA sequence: TGCAGTGCTAACCCGGGACAGGGGGACTCCGGGGAGCTGTTTTTT.

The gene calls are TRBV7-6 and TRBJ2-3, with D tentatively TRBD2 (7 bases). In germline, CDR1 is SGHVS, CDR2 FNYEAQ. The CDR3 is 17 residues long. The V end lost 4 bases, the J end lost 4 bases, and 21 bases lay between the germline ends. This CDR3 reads CASSSGTKVPGADTQYF. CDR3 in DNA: TGTGCCAGCAGCTCCGGGACTAAAGTGCCAGGGGCAGATACGCAGTATTTT.

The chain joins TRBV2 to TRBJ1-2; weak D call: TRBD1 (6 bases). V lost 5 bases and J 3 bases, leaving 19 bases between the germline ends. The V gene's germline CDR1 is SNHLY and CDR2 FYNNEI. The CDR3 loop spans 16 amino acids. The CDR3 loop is CASSTDYRVSYYGYTF. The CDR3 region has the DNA TGTGCCAGCAGTACAGATTACAGGGTCAGCTACTATGGCTACACCTTC.

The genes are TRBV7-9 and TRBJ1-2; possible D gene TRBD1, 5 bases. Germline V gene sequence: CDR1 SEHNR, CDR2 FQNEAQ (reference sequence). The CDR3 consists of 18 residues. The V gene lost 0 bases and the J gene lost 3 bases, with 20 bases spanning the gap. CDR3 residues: CASSLASGGASWDYGYTF. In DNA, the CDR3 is TGTGCCAGCAGCTTAGCATCAGGCGGGGCAAGTTGGGACTATGGCTACACCTTC.

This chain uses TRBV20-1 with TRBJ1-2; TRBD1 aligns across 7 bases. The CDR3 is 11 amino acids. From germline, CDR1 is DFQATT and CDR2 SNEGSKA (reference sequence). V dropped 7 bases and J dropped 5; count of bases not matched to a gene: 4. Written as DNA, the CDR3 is TGCAGTGGTGAACAGGGGTATGGCTACACCTTC. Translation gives CSGEQGYGYTF.

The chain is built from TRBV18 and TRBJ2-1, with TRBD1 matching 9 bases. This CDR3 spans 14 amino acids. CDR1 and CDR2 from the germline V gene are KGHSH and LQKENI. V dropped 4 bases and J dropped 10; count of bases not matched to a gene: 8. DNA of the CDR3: TGTGCCAGCTCACTGGGACAGGGAACCTACGAGCAGTTCTTC. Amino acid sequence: CASSLGQGTYEQFF.

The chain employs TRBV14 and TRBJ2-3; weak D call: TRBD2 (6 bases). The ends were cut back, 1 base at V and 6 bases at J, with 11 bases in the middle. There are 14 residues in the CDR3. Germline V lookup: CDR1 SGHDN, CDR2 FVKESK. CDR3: CASSQGFLADTQYF. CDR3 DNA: TGTGCCAGCAGCCAAGGTTTCCTAGCGGATACGCAGTATTTT.

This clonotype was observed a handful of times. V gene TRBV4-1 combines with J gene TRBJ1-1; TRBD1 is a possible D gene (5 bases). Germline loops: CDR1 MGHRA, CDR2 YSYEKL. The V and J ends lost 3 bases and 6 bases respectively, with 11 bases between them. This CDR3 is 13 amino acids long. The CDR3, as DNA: TGCGCCAGCAGCCAGGGGGGTCTAGCTGAAGCTTTCTTT. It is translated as CASSQGGLAEAFF.

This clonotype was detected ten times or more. The CDR3 coding sequence is TGTGCCAGCAGTTTTGGGTTGGATCAGCCCCAGCATTTT. As protein: CASSFGLDQPQHF. The V gene is TRBV12-3 or TRBV12-4, the J gene TRBJ1-5; D call uncertain. V lost 3 bases to trimming and J lost 5 bases, with 8 bases between them. The length of the CDR3 is 13 residues.

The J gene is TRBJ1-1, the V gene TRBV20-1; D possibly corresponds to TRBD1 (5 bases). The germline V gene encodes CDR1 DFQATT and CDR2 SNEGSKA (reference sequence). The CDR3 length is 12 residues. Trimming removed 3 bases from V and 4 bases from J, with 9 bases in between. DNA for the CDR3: TGCAGTGCTAGGGGGGGAAGCACTGAAGCTTTCTTT. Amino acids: CSARGGSTEAFF.

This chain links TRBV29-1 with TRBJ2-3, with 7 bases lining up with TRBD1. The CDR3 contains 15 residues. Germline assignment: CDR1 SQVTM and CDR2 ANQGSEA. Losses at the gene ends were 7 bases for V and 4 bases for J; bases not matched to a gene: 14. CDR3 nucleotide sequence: TGCAGCGCATCTATTCAAGGGACAGTCCCAGATACGCAGTATTTT. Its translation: CSASIQGTVPDTQYF.

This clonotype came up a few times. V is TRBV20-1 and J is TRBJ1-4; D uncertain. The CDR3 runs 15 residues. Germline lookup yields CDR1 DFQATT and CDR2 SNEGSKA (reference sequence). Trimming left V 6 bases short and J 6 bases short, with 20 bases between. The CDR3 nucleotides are TGCAGTGCCATCCCCCGACTCCGGGAGCATGAAAAACTGTTTTTT. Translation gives CSAIPRLREHEKLFF.

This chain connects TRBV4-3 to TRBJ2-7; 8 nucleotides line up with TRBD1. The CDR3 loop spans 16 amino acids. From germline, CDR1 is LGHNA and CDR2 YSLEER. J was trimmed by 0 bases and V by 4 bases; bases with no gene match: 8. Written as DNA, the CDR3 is TGCGCCAGCAGCCTCCAGGTCGGGACAGGCTCCTACGAGCAGTACTTC. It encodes CASSLQVGTGSYEQYF.

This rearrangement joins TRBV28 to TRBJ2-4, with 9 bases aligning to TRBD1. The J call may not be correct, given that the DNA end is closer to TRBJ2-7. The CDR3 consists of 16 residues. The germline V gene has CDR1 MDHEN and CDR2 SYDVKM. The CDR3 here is CASRDGTGTGNYEQYF. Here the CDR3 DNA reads TGTGCCAGCAGAGATGGAACCGGGACAGGGAACTACGAGCAGTACTTC.

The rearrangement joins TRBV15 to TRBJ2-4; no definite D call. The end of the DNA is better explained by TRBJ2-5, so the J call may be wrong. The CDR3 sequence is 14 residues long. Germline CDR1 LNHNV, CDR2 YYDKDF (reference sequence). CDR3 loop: CATSREQIEETQYF. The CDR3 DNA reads TGTGCCACCAGCAGAGAACAGATCGAAGAGACCCAGTACTTC.

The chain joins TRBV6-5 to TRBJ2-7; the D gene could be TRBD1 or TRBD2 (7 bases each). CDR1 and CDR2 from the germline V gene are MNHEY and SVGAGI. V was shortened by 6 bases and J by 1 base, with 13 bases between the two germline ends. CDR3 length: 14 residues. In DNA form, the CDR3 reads TGTGCCAGCAGACCAGCGGGACAGTCCTACGAGCAGTACTTC. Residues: CASRPAGQSYEQYF.

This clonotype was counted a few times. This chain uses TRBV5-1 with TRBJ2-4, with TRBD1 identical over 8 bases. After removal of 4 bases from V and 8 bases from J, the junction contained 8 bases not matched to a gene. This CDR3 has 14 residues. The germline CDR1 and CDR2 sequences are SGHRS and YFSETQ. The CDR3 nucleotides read TGCGCCAGCAGCCCTCCCGACAGGGGAGACATTCAGTACTTC. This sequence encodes CASSPPDRGDIQYF.